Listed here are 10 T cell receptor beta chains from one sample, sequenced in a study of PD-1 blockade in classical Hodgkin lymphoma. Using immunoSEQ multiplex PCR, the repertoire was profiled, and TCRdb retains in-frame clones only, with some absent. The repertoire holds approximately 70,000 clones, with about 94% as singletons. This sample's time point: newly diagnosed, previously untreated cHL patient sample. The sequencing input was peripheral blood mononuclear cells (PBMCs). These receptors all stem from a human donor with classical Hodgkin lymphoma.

CDR3 nucleotides: TGTGCCAGCAGCGTACAGGGTCTAGAAAAACTGTTTTTT. Its translation is CASSVQGLEKLFF. V is TRBV11-2 and J is TRBJ1-4; TRBD1 might be the D (6 bases). This CDR3 contains 13 residues. The V end lost 5 bases, the J end lost 8 bases, and 12 bases lay between the germline ends. Germline-derived CDR1 and CDR2 are SGHAT and FQNNGV.

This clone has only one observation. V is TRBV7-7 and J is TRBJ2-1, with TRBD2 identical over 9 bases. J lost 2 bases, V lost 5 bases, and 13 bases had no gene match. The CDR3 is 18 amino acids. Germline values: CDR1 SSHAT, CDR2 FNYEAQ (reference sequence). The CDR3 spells CASSPGVAGASAYNEQFF. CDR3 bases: TGTGCCAGCAGCCCAGGGGTAGCGGGGGCCTCGGCCTACAATGAGCAGTTCTTC.

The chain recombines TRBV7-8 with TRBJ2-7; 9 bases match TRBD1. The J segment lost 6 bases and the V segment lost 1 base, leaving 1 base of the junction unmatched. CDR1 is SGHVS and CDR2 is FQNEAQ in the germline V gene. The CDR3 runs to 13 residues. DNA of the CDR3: TGTGCCAGCAGCTTAGAGGGACAGGGCGAGCAGTACTTC. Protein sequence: CASSLEGQGEQYF. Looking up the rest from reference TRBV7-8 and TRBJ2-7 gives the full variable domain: GAGVSQSPRYKVAKRGQDVALRCDPISGHVSLFWYQQALGQGPEFLTYFQNEAQLDKSGLPSDRFFAERPEGSVSTLKIQRTQQEDSAVYLCASSLEGQGEQYFGPGTRLTVT.

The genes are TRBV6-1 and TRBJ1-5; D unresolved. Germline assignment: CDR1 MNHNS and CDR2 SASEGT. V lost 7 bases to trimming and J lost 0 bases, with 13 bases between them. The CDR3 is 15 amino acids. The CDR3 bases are TGTGCCAGCATAAGAACAGTTTATAGCAATCAGCCCCAGCATTTT. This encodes CASIRTVYSNQPQHF.

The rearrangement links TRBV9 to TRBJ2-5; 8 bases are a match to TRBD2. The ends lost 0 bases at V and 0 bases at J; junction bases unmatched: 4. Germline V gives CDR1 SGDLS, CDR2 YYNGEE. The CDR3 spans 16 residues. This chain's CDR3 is CASSVAVAGNQETQYF. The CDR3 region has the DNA TGTGCCAGCAGCGTAGCAGTAGCGGGAAACCAAGAGACCCAGTACTTC.

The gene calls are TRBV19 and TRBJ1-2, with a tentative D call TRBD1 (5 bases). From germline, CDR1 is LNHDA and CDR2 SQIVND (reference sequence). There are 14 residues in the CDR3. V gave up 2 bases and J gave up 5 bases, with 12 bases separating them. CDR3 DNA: TGTGCCAGTAGTATATCCGGGACTTCTTATGGCTACACCTTC. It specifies CASSISGTSYGYTF.

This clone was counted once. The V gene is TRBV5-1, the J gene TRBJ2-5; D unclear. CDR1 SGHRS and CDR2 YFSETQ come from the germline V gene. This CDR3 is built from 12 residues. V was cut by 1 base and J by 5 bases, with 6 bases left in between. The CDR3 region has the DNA TGCGCCAGCAGCTTGAGTAAGGAGACCCAGTACTTC. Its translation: CASSLSKETQYF.

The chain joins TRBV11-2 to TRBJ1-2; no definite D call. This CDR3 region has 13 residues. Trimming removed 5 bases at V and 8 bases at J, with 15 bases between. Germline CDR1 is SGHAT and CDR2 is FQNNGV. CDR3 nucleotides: TGTGCCAGCAGCCCCGCCTTGACCTCCGGCTACACCTTC. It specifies CASSPALTSGYTF.

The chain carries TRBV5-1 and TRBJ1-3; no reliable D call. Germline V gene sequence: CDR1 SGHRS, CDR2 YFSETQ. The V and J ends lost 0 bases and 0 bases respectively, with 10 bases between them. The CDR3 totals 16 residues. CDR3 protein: CASSLVGSSSGNTIYF. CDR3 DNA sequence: TGCGCCAGCAGCTTGGTAGGCTCCAGCTCTGGAAACACCATATATTTT.

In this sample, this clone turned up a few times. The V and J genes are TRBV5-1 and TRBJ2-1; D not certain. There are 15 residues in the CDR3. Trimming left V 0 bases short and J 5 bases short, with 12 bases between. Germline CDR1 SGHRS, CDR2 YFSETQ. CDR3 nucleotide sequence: TGCGCCAGCAGCTTGGAGAATGTAGCCCACAATGAGCAGTTCTTC. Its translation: CASSLENVAHNEQFF.